This T cell receptor (beta chain) was profiled in a study of T-cell reconstitution after alpha-beta-depleted transplantation in children. Unique molecular identifiers featured in how the TCRbeta library was prepared. Using its own MiXCR run on the PCR reads, TCRdb lists one record per CDR3 protein. This table has fewer than 550,000 distinct CDR3 sequences, 10% to 12% appearing once. The sample holds a few counts of this clonotype. Antigen specificity is unknown. The CDR3 has 12 residues. Germline CDR1 SGDLS, CDR2 YYNGEE. V was clipped by 0 bases and J by 5 bases, with 2 bases between them. Regarding the study as a whole: Alpha-beta T cells about two months after transplant reportedly derived from several hundred expanded graft clones. Certain patients had high TCRbeta diversity at day 60, and it came from recipient T cells and thymic progenitors that survived. At the one-year point after transplant, T-cell counts and TCRbeta diversity were found to come mostly from T cells that had been newly produced.

This sequence originates from a female patient aged 2-9 years who had a stem cell transplant for aplastic anemia, so the T cells may come from the graft donor. This chain uses TRBV9 with TRBJ2-2; no definite D call. The sample in question was PBMCs, mostly from graft donor cells, obtained 180 days after TCRalphabeta/CD19-depleted stem cell transplant. CDR3 protein: CASSVVTGELFF. CDR3 coding DNA: TGTGCCAGCAGCGTAGTTACCGGGGAGCTGTTTTTT. Looking up the rest from reference TRBV9 and TRBJ2-2 gives the full variable domain: DSGVTQTPKHLITATGQRVTLRCSPRSGDLSVYWYQQSLDQGLQFLIQYYNGEERAKGNILERFSAQQFPDLHSELNLSSLELGDSALYFCASSVVTGELFFGEGSRLTVL.